A selection of T cell receptor beta chains follows, all from one sample in a study of blood T cell repertoires in COVID-19. Measured with immunoSEQ multiplex PCR; TCRdb has only the in-frame clones, and not every one. The sample yields more than 100,000 clones, around 84% seen once. Sequencing was carried out using peripheral blood. These TCRs come from an elderly woman with acute or convalescent COVID-19. Each CDR3 is given with its conserved first and last residue. Each record gives: J gene, D gene, clone size, V gene, CDR3 protein, CDR3 DNA. D genes are given only for firm matches. Size tells how often a clone was seen (once, few, many) or the class of an expanded clone, and some rows leave it out.

j_call: TRBJ1-2; d_call: TRBD1; clone_size: .; v_call: TRBV5-4; cdr3_aa: CASRTGDNYGYTF; cdr3_nt: TGTGCCAGCAGGACAGGGGATAACTATGGCTACACCTTC
j_call: TRBJ1-2; d_call: .; clone_size: .; v_call: TRBV2; cdr3_aa: CASSDLNYGYTF; cdr3_nt: TGTGCCAGCAGTGACCTTAACTATGGCTACACCTTC
j_call: TRBJ1-3; d_call: .; clone_size: many; v_call: TRBV19; cdr3_aa: CASSIGSSGNTIYF; cdr3_nt: TGTGCCAGTAGTATCGGGAGCTCTGGAAACACCATATATTTT
j_call: TRBJ2-2; d_call: TRBD2; clone_size: .; v_call: TRBV10-1; cdr3_aa: CASSSSGTSGRAGELFF; cdr3_nt: TGCGCCAGCAGTTCTTCCGGGACTAGCGGGAGAGCCGGGGAGCTGTTTTTT
j_call: TRBJ1-1; d_call: .; clone_size: .; v_call: TRBV7-2; cdr3_aa: CASSLGARAQTEAFF; cdr3_nt: TGTGCCAGCAGCTTAGGGGCCAGGGCCCAAACTGAAGCTTTCTTT
j_call: TRBJ2-1; d_call: TRBD1; clone_size: .; v_call: TRBV19; cdr3_aa: CASSIGTGTYNEQFF; cdr3_nt: TGTGCCAGTAGTATCGGGACAGGGACCTACAATGAGCAGTTCTTC
j_call: TRBJ2-1; d_call: TRBD2; clone_size: .; v_call: TRBV7-7; cdr3_aa: CASSPGLAGVFEQFF; cdr3_nt: TGTGCTAGCAGCCCCGGACTAGCGGGGGTCTTCGAGCAGTTCTTC
j_call: TRBJ2-2; d_call: TRBD2; clone_size: .; v_call: TRBV18; cdr3_aa: CASSHRLAGANTGELFF; cdr3_nt: TGTGCCAGCTCACACCGACTAGCGGGGGCGAACACCGGGGAGCTGTTTTTT
j_call: TRBJ1-4; d_call: TRBD1; clone_size: few; v_call: TRBV4-1; cdr3_aa: CASSPGQGWALTNEKLFF; cdr3_nt: TGCGCCAGCAGCCCCGGACAGGGTTGGGCTTTAACTAATGAAAAACTGTTTTTT
j_call: TRBJ2-7; d_call: .; clone_size: .; v_call: TRBV20-1; cdr3_aa: CSASPLHGGSEQYF; cdr3_nt: TGCAGTGCTAGTCCTCTCCACGGGGGTTCCGAGCAGTACTTC
j_call: TRBJ1-3; d_call: .; clone_size: .; v_call: TRBV18; cdr3_aa: CASSPTGRASGNTIYF; cdr3_nt: TGTGCCAGCTCACCGACCGGGAGAGCCTCTGGAAACACCATATATTTT
j_call: TRBJ1-2; d_call: TRBD1; clone_size: .; v_call: TRBV5-1; cdr3_aa: CASSPDRTRYGYTF; cdr3_nt: TGCGCCAGCAGTCCGGACAGGACTCGCTATGGCTACACCTTC
j_call: TRBJ1-2; d_call: TRBD1; clone_size: many; v_call: TRBV7-9; cdr3_aa: CASSLDAGQGGIYGYTF; cdr3_nt: TGTGCCAGCAGCTTAGATGCAGGACAGGGAGGCATCTATGGCTACACCTTC
j_call: TRBJ1-5; d_call: .; clone_size: few; v_call: TRBV4-1; cdr3_aa: CASSPLGGSNQPQHF; cdr3_nt: TGCGCCAGCAGCCCTCTGGGGGGTAGCAATCAGCCCCAGCATTTT
j_call: TRBJ2-1; d_call: TRBD2; clone_size: .; v_call: TRBV7-2; cdr3_aa: CASREGLAGGYNEQFF; cdr3_nt: TGTGCCAGCAGGGAAGGACTAGCGGGAGGCTACAATGAGCAGTTCTTC
j_call: TRBJ1-2; d_call: TRBD1; clone_size: .; v_call: TRBV2; cdr3_aa: CASTSGTGGGYTF; cdr3_nt: TGTGCCAGCACCTCCGGGACAGGGGGCGGCTACACCTTC
j_call: TRBJ2-7; d_call: .; clone_size: .; v_call: TRBV5-1; cdr3_aa: CASSPQGYEQYF; cdr3_nt: TGCGCCAGCAGCCCCCAGGGTTACGAGCAGTACTTC
j_call: TRBJ1-2; d_call: TRBD1; clone_size: .; v_call: TRBV7-8; cdr3_aa: CASSHRDRGYGYTF; cdr3_nt: TGTGCCAGCAGCCATAGGGACAGGGGGTATGGCTACACCTTC
j_call: TRBJ1-4; d_call: .; clone_size: few; v_call: TRBV12-3/TRBV12-4; cdr3_aa: CASRARGGKLFF; cdr3_nt: TGTGCCAGCAGGGCTAGGGGGGGGAAACTGTTTTTT
j_call: TRBJ1-5; d_call: .; clone_size: .; v_call: TRBV6-2/TRBV6-3; cdr3_aa: CASSYGLGRGNQPQHF; cdr3_nt: TGTGCCAGCAGTTACGGTCTGGGTAGGGGAAATCAGCCCCAGCATTTT
j_call: TRBJ2-7; d_call: .; clone_size: .; v_call: TRBV10-1; cdr3_aa: CASSESRTAYEQYF; cdr3_nt: TGCGCCAGCAGTGAGTCGAGGACAGCCTACGAGCAGTACTTC
j_call: TRBJ1-5; d_call: .; clone_size: .; v_call: TRBV6-5; cdr3_aa: CASGALVDQPQHF; cdr3_nt: TGTGCCAGCGGGGCCCTCGTGGATCAGCCCCAGCATTTT
j_call: TRBJ2-2; d_call: .; clone_size: .; v_call: TRBV5-1; cdr3_aa: CASSLGLQGSGELFF; cdr3_nt: TGCGCCAGCAGCTTAGGCCTACAGGGATCCGGGGAGCTGTTTTTT
j_call: TRBJ1-2; d_call: .; clone_size: .; v_call: TRBV6-2/TRBV6-3; cdr3_aa: CASSPLGYGYTF; cdr3_nt: TGTGCCAGCAGTCCCCTCGGGTATGGCTACACCTTC
j_call: TRBJ1-6; d_call: TRBD1; clone_size: .; v_call: TRBV4-1; cdr3_aa: CASSQERQGNSPLHF; cdr3_nt: TGCGCCAGCAGCCAAGAACGACAGGGCAATTCACCCCTCCACTTT
j_call: TRBJ2-1; d_call: TRBD1; clone_size: .; v_call: TRBV11-2; cdr3_aa: CASSFTGGPGDEQFF; cdr3_nt: TGTGCCAGCAGCTTCACAGGGGGCCCGGGAGATGAGCAGTTCTTC
j_call: TRBJ2-5; d_call: TRBD1; clone_size: .; v_call: TRBV10-2; cdr3_aa: CASSESTGGSRETQYF; cdr3_nt: TGCGCCAGCAGTGAGTCGACAGGGGGCAGTAGGGAGACCCAGTACTTC
j_call: TRBJ1-2; d_call: .; clone_size: .; v_call: TRBV11-2; cdr3_aa: CASSLSQNYGYTF; cdr3_nt: TGTGCCAGCAGCTTATCCCAGAACTATGGCTACACCTTC
j_call: TRBJ1-3; d_call: .; clone_size: .; v_call: TRBV5-4; cdr3_aa: CASSIHLSGAFTGNTIYF; cdr3_nt: TGTGCCAGCAGCATCCACCTGTCAGGGGCTTTTACTGGAAACACCATATATTTT
j_call: TRBJ1-1; d_call: .; clone_size: .; v_call: TRBV12-3/TRBV12-4; cdr3_aa: CASSETGGTEAFF; cdr3_nt: TGTGCCAGCAGCGAGACAGGAGGCACTGAAGCTTTCTTT
j_call: TRBJ2-2; d_call: TRBD1; clone_size: .; v_call: TRBV5-1; cdr3_aa: CASSLGLRGLNTGELFF; cdr3_nt: TGCGCCAGCAGCTTGGGATTAAGGGGGCTGAACACCGGGGAGCTGTTTTTT
j_call: TRBJ2-3; d_call: .; clone_size: .; v_call: TRBV7-7; cdr3_aa: CASSLALAADTQYF; cdr3_nt: TGTGCTAGCAGCTTAGCCCTAGCCGCAGATACGCAGTATTTT